These T cell receptor beta chains were read from a single sample in a study of blood T cell repertoires in COVID-19. Generated by immunoSEQ multiplex PCR, the TCRdb table keeps only in-frame clones and is missing some. This repertoire shows some 130,000 clones, approximately 86% found once; its top ten account for about 10%. The specimen was peripheral blood. These TCRs come from a woman between 65 and 79 years old with COVID-19, enrolled during active disease. Both conserved end residues are part of each CDR3. The D gene is left open where the match is weak. Rows may omit the clone size; those that give it use once, few, many or a size class.

j_call,v_call,clone_size,d_call,cdr3_aa,cdr3_nt
TRBJ2-7,TRBV19,.,TRBD2,CASSTRTSGGYEQYF,TGTGCCAGTAGTACTCGGACTAGCGGGGGGTACGAGCAGTACTTC
TRBJ1-3,TRBV5-6,.,.,CASTHTSGNTIYF,TGTGCCAGCACCCACACCTCTGGAAACACCATATATTTT
TRBJ1-3,TRBV12-5,.,TRBD1,CASGLTGGGGNTIYF,TGTGCTAGTGGTTTAACAGGGGGCGGTGGAAACACCATATATTTT
TRBJ1-4,TRBV7-9,.,.,CASSPTRDEKLFF,TGTGCCAGCAGTCCCACACGGGATGAAAAACTGTTTTTT
TRBJ2-1,TRBV5-4,once,.,CASSLVANEQFF,TGTGCCAGCAGCTTGGTGGCAAATGAGCAGTTCTTC
TRBJ1-5,TRBV7-9,.,TRBD1,CASSRVVGQGANSNQPQHF,TGTGCCAGCAGCAGAGTCGTGGGACAGGGTGCCAATAGCAATCAGCCCCAGCATTTT
TRBJ2-5,TRBV20-1,.,.,CSASQTAETQYF,TGCAGTGCTAGTCAGACAGCGGAGACCCAGTACTTC
TRBJ1-2,TRBV4-1,.,TRBD1,CASSQKPGGGLYGYTF,TGCGCCAGCAGCCAGAAACCAGGGGGCGGTCTCTATGGCTACACCTTC
TRBJ2-1,TRBV3-1/TRBV3-2,.,TRBD2,CASSPRGGSDEQFF,TGTGCCAGCAGCCCACGCGGGGGGAGTGATGAGCAGTTCTTC
TRBJ2-3,TRBV5-1,.,TRBD2,CASNSGGSTDTQYF,TGCGCCAGCAACTCGGGAGGGAGCACAGATACGCAGTATTTT
TRBJ2-5,TRBV6-2/TRBV6-3,.,.,CASSENRGGKTQYF,TGTGCCAGCAGCGAGAACAGGGGGGGGAAGACCCAGTACTTC
TRBJ2-1,TRBV7-3,.,TRBD2,CASSASGGTYNEQFF,TGTGCCAGCAGCGCTAGCGGGGGGACCTACAATGAGCAGTTCTTC
TRBJ2-2,TRBV27,.,TRBD2,CASSFRTSGGLTGTGELFF,TGTGCCAGCAGTTTTCGGACTAGCGGGGGCCTAACGGGCACCGGGGAGCTGTTTTTT
TRBJ2-7,TRBV7-2,few,.,CASSFRDKPTITYEQYF,TGTGCCAGCAGCTTCCGGGACAAGCCAACAATAACCTACGAGCAGTACTTC
TRBJ2-3,TRBV5-4,.,.,CASSLQDRTDTQYF,TGTGCCAGCAGCTTGCAGGACAGAACAGATACGCAGTATTTT
TRBJ2-5,TRBV19,.,.,CASSTDSQETQYF,TGTGCCAGTAGTACCGACAGTCAAGAGACCCAGTACTTC
TRBJ1-3,TRBV7-6,.,TRBD1,CASSSRTGGPGNTIYF,TGTGCCAGCAGCTCCCGGACAGGTGGGCCTGGAAACACCATATATTTT
TRBJ1-1,TRBV9,.,TRBD1,CASRNRGDTEAFF,TGTGCCAGCAGAAACAGGGGGGACACTGAAGCTTTCTTT
TRBJ2-1,TRBV10-3,.,TRBD1,CATAPPDRVTYNEQFF,TGTGCCACCGCTCCGCCCGACAGGGTAACCTACAATGAGCAGTTCTTC
TRBJ1-3,TRBV29-1,.,TRBD1,CSASGGPSGNTIYF,TGCAGTGCCTCAGGGGGTCCCTCTGGAAACACCATATATTTT
TRBJ2-1,TRBV24-1,.,.,CATNKPGYNEQFF,TGTGCCACAAACAAGCCGGGCTACAATGAGCAGTTCTTC
TRBJ2-5,TRBV12-5,.,TRBD2,CASGSLSGGQETQYF,TGTGCTAGTGGTTCCCTTAGCGGGGGACAAGAGACCCAGTACTTC
TRBJ2-3,TRBV24-1,.,.,CATSDLRGGLVDTQYF,TGTGCCACCAGTGATTTGAGGGGGGGATTAGTGGATACGCAGTATTTT
TRBJ2-7,TRBV5-1,.,.,CASRFDISPTYEQYF,TGCGCCAGCAGATTCGACATCTCCCCCACCTACGAGCAGTACTTC
TRBJ1-1,TRBV19,once,TRBD1,CASSLGTDRNAFF,TGTGCCAGTAGCCTCGGAACGGACAGGAATGCTTTCTTT
TRBJ1-2,TRBV12-5,.,TRBD1,CASGLDRGRYYGYTF,TGTGCTAGTGGTTTGGACAGGGGCCGCTACTATGGCTACACCTTC
TRBJ2-7,TRBV30,.,TRBD2,CAWQTLAGDLEQYF,TGTGCCTGGCAAACACTAGCGGGGGACCTCGAGCAGTACTTC
TRBJ2-5,TRBV30,.,TRBD2,CAWLSGGAVQETQYF,TGTGCCTGGCTTAGCGGGGGGGCCGTACAAGAGACCCAGTACTTC
TRBJ1-5,TRBV16,.,.,CASSLTVSNQPQHF,TGTGCCAGCAGCCTGACAGTTAGCAATCAGCCCCAGCATTTT
TRBJ2-1,TRBV30,.,.,CAWSVMAERQFF,TGTGCCTGGAGTGTAATGGCGGAGAGGCAGTTCTTC
TRBJ2-7,TRBV5-1,.,TRBD1,CASSLELTGGGEQYF,TGCGCCAGCAGCTTGGAGCTGACAGGGGGCGGCGAGCAGTACTTC
TRBJ1-4,TRBV5-1,.,.,CASSLSGGTNEKLFF,TGCGCCAGCAGCTTGTCGGGGGGCACTAATGAAAAACTGTTTTTT
TRBJ2-5,TRBV18,.,TRBD2,CASSPQGLAEETQYF,TGTGCCAGCTCACCACAGGGACTAGCGGAAGAGACCCAGTACTTC
TRBJ2-7,TRBV6-5,.,TRBD1,CASRNPGQGNYEQYF,TGTGCCAGCAGGAACCCGGGACAGGGAAACTACGAGCAGTACTTC
TRBJ2-3,TRBV3-1/TRBV3-2,.,TRBD2,CASSQALAGGTDTQYF,TGTGCCAGCAGCCAAGCCCTTGCGGGAGGCACAGATACGCAGTATTTT
TRBJ2-1,TRBV5-6,.,TRBD2,CASSISGGKQFF,TGTGCCAGCAGCATTAGCGGGGGAAAGCAGTTCTTC
TRBJ2-1,TRBV18,few,TRBD1,CASSPPQGQGNEQFF,TGTGCCAGCTCACCACCCCAGGGACAGGGCAATGAGCAGTTCTTC
TRBJ1-2,TRBV6-1,.,.,CASSEAGLGQAVPNYGYTF,TGTGCCAGCAGTGAAGCTGGACTTGGGCAGGCCGTCCCTAACTATGGCTACACCTTC
TRBJ1-2,TRBV5-4,.,.,CASSSGTANYGYTF,TGTGCCAGCAGCTCCGGTACAGCAAACTATGGCTACACCTTC
TRBJ1-4,TRBV28,.,TRBD1,CASSLGQSNEKLFF,TGTGCCAGCAGTTTGGGACAGTCCAATGAAAAACTGTTTTTT